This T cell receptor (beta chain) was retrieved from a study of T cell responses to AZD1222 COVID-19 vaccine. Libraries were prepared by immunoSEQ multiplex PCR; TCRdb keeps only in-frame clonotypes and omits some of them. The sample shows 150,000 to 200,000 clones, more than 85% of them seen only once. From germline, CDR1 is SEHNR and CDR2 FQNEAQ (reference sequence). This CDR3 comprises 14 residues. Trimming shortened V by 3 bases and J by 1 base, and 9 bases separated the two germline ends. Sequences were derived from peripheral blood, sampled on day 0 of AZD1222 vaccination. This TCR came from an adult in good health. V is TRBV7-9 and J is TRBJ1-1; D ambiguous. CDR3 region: CASSLRLTNTEAFF. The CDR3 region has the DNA TGTGCCAGCAGCTTGCGTCTGACGAACACTGAAGCTTTCTTT.